This T cell receptor beta chain originates from a study of shared clonotypes between healthy human individuals. V lost 5 bases and J 3 bases, leaving 20 bases between the germline ends. This CDR3 has 16 amino acids. The germline V gene encodes CDR1 SGHVS and CDR2 FNYEAQ. Positive CCR7 selection of CD45RO-negative cells yielded the naive CD8 cells, and terminally differentiated effector memory CD45RA+ cells were excluded. Broader study findings: Generation probabilities of non-shared clonotypes were lower (relative to those shared by all four donors). Across four donors, naive CD4 shared roughly 5%, naive CD8 under 4%, memory CD4 about 2.4%, memory CD8 0.4% to 0.5%.

A note on this clone: Its target is unknown.

A roughly 200 ng quantity of DNA, about 30,000 T cell genomes, went into the sorted-subset replicate PCRs. Libraries were prepared by immunoSEQ multiplex PCR; TCRdb keeps only in-frame clonotypes and omits some of them. This sample has 1.5 million to 2.5 million clones, with roughly 95% found just once. This receptor was identified in a man aged 18 to 30 in good health. This sequence joins TRBV7-6 and TRBJ2-7; D is perhaps TRBD2 (6 bases). The source material was naive CD8+ T cells sorted from blood. As DNA, the CDR3 is TGTGCCAGCAGCCCTGCGAGCGGAGGAGGGCACTACGAGCAGTACTTC. Protein: CASSPASGGGHYEQYF.